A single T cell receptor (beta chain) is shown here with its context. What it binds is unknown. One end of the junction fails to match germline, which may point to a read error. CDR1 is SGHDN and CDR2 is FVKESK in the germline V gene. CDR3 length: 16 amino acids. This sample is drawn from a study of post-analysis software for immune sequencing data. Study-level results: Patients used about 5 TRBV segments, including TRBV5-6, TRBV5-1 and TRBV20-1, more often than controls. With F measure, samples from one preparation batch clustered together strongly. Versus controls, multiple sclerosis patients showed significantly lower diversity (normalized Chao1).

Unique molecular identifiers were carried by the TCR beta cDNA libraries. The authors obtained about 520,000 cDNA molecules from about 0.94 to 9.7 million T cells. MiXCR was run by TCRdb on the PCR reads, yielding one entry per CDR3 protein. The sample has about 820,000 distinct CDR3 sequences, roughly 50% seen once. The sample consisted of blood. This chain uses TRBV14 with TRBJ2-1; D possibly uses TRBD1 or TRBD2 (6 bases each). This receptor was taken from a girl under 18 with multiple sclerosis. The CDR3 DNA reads TGTGCCAGCAGCCAAGACCGGGGGACAAACTACAACGAGCAGTTCTTC. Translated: CASSQDRGTNYNEQFF.